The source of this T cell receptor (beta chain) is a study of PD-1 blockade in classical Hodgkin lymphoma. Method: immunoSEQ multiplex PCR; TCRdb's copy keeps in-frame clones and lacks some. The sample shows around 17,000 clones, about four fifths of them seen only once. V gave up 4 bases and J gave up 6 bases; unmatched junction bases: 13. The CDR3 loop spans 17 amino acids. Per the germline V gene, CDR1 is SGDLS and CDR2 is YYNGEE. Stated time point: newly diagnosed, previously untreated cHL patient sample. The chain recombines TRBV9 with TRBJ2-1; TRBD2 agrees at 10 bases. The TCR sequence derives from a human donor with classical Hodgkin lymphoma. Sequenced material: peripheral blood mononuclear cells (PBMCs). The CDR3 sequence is CASSPGWSGRAGNEQFF. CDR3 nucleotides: TGTGCCAGCAGCCCTGGATGGAGCGGGAGGGCGGGCAATGAGCAGTTCTTC.